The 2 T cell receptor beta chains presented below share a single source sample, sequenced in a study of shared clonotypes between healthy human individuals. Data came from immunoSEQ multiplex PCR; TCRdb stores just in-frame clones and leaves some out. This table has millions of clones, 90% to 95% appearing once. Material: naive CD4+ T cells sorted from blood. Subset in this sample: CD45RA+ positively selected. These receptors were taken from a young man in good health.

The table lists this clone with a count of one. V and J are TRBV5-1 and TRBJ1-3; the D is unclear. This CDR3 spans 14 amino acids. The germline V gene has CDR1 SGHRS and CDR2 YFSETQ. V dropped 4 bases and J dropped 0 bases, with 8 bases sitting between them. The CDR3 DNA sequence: TGCGCCAGCAGCAAGGTCAGCTCTGGAAACACCATATATTTT. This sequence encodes CASSKVSSGNTIYF.

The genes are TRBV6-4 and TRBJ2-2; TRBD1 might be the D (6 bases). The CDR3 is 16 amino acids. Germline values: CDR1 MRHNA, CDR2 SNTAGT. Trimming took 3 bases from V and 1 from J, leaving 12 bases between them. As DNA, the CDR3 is TGTGCCAGCAGTGAAGGTACAGGGAAGAACACCGGGGAGCTGTTTTTT. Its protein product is CASSEGTGKNTGELFF.